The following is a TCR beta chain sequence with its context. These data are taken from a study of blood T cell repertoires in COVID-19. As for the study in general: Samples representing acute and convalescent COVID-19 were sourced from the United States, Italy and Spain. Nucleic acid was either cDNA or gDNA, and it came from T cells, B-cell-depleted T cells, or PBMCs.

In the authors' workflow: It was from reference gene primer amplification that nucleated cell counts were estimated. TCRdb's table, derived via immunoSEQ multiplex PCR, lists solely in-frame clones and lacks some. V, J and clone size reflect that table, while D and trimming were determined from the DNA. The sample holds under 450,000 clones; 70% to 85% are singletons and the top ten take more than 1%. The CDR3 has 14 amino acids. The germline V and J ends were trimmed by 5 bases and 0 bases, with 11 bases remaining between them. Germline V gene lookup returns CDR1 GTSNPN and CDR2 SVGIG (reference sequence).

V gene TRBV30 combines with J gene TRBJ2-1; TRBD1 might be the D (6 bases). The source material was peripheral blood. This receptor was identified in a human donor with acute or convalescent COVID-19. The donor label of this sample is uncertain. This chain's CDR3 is CAWGGLASYNEQFF. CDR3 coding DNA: TGTGCCTGGGGGGGCCTCGCCTCCTACAATGAGCAGTTCTTC.